This TCR beta chain comes out of a study of blood T cell repertoires in COVID-19. Study-wide context: Acute and convalescent COVID-19 samples came from the United States, Italy and Spain.

The method was immunoSEQ multiplex PCR; TCRdb's version includes in-frame clones alone and lacks a portion of them. The sample comprises 180,000 or so clones, 70% to 90% of which are singletons, and approximately 11% rests with the top ten. This clone was seen only once. The V gene lost 4 bases and the J gene lost 8 bases, with 12 bases spanning the gap. The CDR3 has 13 residues. Germline CDR1 PRHDT, CDR2 FYEKMQ (reference sequence). Specimen: peripheral blood. V gene TRBV13 combines with J gene TRBJ2-1, with unresolved D. This clonotype originated in a human donor with active or convalescent COVID-19. The donor label of this sample is uncertain. The CDR3 nucleotides are TGTGCCAGCAGCTCCCCCGAGAGGCATGAGCAGTTCTTC. It yields the protein CASSSPERHEQFF.